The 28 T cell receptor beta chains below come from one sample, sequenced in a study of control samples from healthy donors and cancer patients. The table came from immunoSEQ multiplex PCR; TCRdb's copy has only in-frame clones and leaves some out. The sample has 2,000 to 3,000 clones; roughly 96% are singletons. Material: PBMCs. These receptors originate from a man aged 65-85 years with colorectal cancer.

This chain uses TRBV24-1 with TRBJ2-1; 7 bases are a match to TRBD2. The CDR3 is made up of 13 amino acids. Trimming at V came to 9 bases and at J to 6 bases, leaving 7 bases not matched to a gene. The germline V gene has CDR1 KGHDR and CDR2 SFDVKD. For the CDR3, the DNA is TGTGCCACCTGTTGCGGGAGAGGCAATGAGCAGTTCTTC. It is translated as CATCCGRGNEQFF.

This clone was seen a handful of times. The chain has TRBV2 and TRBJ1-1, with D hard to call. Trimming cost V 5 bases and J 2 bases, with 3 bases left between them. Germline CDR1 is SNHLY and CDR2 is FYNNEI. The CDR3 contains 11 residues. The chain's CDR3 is CASSFNTEAFF. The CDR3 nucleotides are TGTGCCAGCAGTTTTAACACTGAAGCTTTCTTT.

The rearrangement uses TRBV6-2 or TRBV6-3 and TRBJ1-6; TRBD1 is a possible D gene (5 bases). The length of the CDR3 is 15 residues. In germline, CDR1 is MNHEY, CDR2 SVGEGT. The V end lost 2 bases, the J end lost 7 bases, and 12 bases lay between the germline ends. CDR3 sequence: CASSYGGDWNSPLHF. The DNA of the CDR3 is TGTGCCAGCAGTTACGGTGGGGACTGGAATTCACCCCTCCACTTT.

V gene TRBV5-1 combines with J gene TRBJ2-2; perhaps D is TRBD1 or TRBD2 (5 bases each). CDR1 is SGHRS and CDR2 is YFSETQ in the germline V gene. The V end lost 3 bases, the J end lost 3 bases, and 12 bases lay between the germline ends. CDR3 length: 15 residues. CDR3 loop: CASSSPGPDTGELFF. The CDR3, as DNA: TGCGCCAGCAGCTCACCGGGACCAGACACCGGGGAGCTGTTTTTT.

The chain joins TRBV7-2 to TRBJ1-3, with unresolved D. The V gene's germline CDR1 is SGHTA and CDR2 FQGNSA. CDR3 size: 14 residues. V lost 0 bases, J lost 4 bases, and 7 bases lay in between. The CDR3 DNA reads TGTGCCAGCAGCTTAGCAAGATCGGGAAACACCATATATTTT. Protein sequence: CASSLARSGNTIYF.

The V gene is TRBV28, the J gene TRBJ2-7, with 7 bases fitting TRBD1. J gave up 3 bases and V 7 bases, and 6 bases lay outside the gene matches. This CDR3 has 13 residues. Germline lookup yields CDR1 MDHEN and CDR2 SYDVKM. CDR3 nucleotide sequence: TGTGCCAGCACCGAGGGACAGATCTACGAGCAGTACTTC. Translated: CASTEGQIYEQYF. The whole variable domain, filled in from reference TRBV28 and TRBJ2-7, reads DVKVTQSSRYLVKRTGEKVFLECVQDMDHENMFWYRQDPGLGLRLIYFSYDVKMKEKGDIPEGYSVSREKKERFSLILESASTNQTSMYLCASTEGQIYEQYFGPGTRLTVT.

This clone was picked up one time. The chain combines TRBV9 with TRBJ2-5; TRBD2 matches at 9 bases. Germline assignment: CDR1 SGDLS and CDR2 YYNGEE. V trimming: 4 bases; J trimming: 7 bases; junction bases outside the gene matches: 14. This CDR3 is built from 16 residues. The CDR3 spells CASSPPVLAGSVTQYF. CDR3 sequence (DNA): TGTGCCAGCAGCCCGCCGGTCCTAGCGGGATCGGTGACCCAGTACTTC.

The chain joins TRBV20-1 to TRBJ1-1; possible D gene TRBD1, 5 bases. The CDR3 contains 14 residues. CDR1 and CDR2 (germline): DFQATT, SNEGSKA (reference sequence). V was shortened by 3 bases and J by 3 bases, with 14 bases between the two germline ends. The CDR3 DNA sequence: TGCAGTGCTAGTCCAGGGATCGGAGACACTGAAGCTTTCTTT. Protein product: CSASPGIGDTEAFF.

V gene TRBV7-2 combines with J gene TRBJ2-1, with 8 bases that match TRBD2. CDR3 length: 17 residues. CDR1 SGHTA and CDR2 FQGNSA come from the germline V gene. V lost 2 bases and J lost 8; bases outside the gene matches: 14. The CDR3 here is CASSLTPPGGEGDEQFF. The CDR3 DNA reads TGTGCCAGCAGCTTAACCCCCCCGGGGGGGGAAGGTGATGAGCAGTTCTTC. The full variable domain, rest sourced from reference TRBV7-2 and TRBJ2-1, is GAGVSQSPSNKVTEKGKDVELRCDPISGHTALYWYRQSLGQGLEFLIYFQGNSAPDKSGLPSDRFSAERTGGSVSTLTIQRTQQEDSAVYLCASSLTPPGGEGDEQFFGPGTRLTVL.

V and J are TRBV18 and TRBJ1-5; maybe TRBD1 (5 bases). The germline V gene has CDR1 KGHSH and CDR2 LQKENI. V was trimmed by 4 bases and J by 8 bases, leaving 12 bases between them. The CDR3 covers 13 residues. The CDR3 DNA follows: TGTGCCAGCTCACGGGACTCCGGGGAGCCCCAGCATTTT. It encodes CASSRDSGEPQHF.

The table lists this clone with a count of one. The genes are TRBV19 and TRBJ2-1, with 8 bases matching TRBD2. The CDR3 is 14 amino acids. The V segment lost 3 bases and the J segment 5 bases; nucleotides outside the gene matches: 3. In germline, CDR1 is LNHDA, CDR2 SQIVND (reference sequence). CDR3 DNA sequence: TGTGCCAGTAGTATTGGTAGCGGGAACAATGAGCAGTTCTTC. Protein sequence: CASSIGSGNNEQFF.

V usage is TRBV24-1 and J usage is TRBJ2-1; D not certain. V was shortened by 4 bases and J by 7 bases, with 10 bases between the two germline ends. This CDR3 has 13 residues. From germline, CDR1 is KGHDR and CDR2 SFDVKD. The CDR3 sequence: CATSDISLNEQFF. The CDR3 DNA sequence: TGTGCCACCAGTGACATAAGCCTAAATGAGCAGTTCTTC.

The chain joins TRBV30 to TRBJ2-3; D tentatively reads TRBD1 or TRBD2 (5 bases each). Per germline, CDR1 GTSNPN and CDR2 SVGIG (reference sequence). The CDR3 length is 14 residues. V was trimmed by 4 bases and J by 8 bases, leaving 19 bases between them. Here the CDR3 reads CAWIVGRGIGTQYF. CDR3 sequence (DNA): TGTGCCTGGATCGTGGGACGAGGGATCGGTACGCAGTATTTT.

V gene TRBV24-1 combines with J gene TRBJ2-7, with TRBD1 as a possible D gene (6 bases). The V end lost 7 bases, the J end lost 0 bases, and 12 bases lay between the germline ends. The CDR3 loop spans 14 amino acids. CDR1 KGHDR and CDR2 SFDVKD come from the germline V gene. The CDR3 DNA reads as TGTGCCACCAGCCAAGACAGGACCTCCTACGAGCAGTACTTC. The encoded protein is CATSQDRTSYEQYF.

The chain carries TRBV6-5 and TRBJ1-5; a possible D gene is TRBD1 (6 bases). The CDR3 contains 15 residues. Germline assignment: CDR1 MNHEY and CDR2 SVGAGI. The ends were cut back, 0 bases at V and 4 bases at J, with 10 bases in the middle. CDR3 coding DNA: TGTGCCAGCAGTTACTCAGGGGACAAGAATCAGCCCCAGCATTTT. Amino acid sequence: CASSYSGDKNQPQHF.

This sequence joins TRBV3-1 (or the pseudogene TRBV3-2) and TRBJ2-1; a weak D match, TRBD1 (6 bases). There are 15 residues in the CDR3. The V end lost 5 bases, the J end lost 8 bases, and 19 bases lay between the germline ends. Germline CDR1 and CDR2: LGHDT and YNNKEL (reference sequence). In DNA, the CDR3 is TGTGCCAGCAGCTTCCGTTCAGGGGCTACAGATGAGCAGTTCTTC. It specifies CASSFRSGATDEQFF.

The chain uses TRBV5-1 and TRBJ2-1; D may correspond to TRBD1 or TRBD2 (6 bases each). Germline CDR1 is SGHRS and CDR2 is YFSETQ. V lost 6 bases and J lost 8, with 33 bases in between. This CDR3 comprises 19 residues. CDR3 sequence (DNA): TGCGCCAGCACCCCGGGGGCTCGCCCCCTCAGTTGGGTCAAGGATGAGCAGTTCTTC. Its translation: CASTPGARPLSWVKDEQFF.

The CDR3 nucleotides are TGTGCCAGCAGCCTGGCGGTTGCAACTAATGAAAAACTGTTTTTT. It encodes CASSLAVATNEKLFF. The chain uses TRBV5-5 and TRBJ1-4; unclear D gene. CDR1 SGHKS and CDR2 YYEKEE come from the germline V gene (reference sequence). Trimming left V 4 bases short and J 0 bases short, with 10 bases between. This CDR3 contains 15 residues.

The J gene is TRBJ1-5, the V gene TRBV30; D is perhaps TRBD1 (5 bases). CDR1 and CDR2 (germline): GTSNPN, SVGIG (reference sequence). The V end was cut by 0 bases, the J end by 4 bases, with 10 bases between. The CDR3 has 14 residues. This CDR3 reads CAWSVKQENQPQHF. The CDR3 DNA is TGTGCCTGGAGTGTGAAACAGGAGAATCAGCCCCAGCATTTT. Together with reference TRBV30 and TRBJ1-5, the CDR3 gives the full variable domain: SQTIHQWPATLVQPVGSPLSLECTVEGTSNPNLYWYRQAAGRGLQLLFYSVGIGQISSEVPQNLSASRPQDRQFILSSKKLLLSDSGFYLCAWSVKQENQPQHFGDGTRLSIL.

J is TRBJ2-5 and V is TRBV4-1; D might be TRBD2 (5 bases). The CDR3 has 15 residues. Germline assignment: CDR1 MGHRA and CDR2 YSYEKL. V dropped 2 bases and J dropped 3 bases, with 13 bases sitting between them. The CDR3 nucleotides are TGCGCCAGCAGCCAAATGACTACCGGAGAAGAGACCCAGTACTTC. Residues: CASSQMTTGEETQYF.

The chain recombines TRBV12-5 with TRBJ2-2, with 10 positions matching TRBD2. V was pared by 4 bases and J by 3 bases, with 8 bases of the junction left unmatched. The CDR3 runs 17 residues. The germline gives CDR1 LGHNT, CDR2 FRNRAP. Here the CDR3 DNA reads TGTGCTAGTGGTTCATCTAGCGGGAGCGTGGACACCGGGGAGCTGTTTTTT. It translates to CASGSSSGSVDTGELFF.

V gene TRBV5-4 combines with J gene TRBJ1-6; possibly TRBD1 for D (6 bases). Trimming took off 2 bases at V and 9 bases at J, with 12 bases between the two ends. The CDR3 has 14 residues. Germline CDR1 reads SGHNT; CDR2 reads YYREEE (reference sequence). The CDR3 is CASSFWGRFSPLHF. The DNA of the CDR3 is TGTGCCAGCAGCTTCTGGGGGCGGTTTTCACCCCTCCACTTT. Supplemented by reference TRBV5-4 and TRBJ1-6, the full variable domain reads ETGVTQSPTHLIKTRGQQVTLRCSSQSGHNTVSWYQQALGQGPQFIFQYYREEENGRGNFPPRFSGLQFPNYSSELNVNALELDDSALYLCASSFWGRFSPLHFGNGTRLTVT.

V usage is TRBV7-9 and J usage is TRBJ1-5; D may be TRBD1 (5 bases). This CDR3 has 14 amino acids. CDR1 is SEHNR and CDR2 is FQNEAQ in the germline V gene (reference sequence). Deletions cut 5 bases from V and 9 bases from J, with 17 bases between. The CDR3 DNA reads TGTGCCAGCAGCAACGGGGCAGGTGCGAGGCCCCAGCATTTT. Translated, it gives CASSNGAGARPQHF. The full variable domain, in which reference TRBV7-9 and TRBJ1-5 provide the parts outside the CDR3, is DTGVSQNPRHKITKRGQNVTFRCDPISEHNRLYWYRQTLGQGPEFLTYFQNEAQLEKSRLLSDRFSAERPKGSFSTLEIQRTEQGDSAMYLCASSNGAGARPQHFGDGTRLSIL.

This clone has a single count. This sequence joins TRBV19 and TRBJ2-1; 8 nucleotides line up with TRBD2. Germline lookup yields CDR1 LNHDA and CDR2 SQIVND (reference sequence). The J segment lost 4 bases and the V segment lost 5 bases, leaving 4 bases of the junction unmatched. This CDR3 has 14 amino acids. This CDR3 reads CASSGVAGYNEQFF. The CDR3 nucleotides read TGTGCCAGTAGTGGGGTAGCGGGATACAATGAGCAGTTCTTC. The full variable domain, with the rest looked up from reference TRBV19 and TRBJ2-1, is DGGITQSPKYLFRKEGQNVTLSCEQNLNHDAMYWYRQDPGQGLRLIYYSQIVNDFQKGDIAEGYSVSREKKESFPLTVTSAQKNPTAFYLCASSGVAGYNEQFFGPGTRLTVL.

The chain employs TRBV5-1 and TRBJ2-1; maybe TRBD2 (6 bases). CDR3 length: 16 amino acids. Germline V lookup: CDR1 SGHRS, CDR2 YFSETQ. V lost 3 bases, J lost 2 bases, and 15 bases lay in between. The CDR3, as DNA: TGCGCCAGCAGCTCTACCGGGACTGTGCCCTACAATGAGCAGTTCTTC. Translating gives CASSSTGTVPYNEQFF.

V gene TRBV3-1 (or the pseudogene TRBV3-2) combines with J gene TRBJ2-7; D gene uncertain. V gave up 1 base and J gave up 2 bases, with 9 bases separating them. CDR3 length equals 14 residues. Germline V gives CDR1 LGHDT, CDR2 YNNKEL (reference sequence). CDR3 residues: CASSQGGTTYEQYF. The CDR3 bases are TGTGCCAGCAGCCAAGGTGGAACAACCTACGAGCAGTACTTC.

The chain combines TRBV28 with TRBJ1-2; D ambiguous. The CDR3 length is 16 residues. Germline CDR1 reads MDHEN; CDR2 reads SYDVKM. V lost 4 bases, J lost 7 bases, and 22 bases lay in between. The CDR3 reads CASSSLGRVSDSGYTF. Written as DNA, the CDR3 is TGTGCCAGCAGTTCCCTCGGGAGAGTCTCAGACTCTGGCTACACCTTC.

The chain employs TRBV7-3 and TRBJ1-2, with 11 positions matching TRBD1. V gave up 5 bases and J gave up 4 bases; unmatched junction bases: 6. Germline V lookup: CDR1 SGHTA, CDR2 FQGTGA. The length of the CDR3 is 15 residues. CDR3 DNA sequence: TGTGCCAGCAGCCCCGGACAGGGGGCCTTCTATGGCTACACCTTC. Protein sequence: CASSPGQGAFYGYTF.